These T cell receptor beta chains were read from a single sample in a study of blood T cell repertoires in COVID-19. TCRdb's copy holds only in-frame clones and misses some; the assay was immunoSEQ multiplex PCR. The repertoire holds approximately 170,000 clones, with approximately 91% as singletons. The material sequenced was peripheral blood. The source of these receptors is a man in his late teens or twenties with COVID-19, enrolled during active disease. Each CDR3 is given with its conserved first and last residue. D genes are given only for firm matches. Some rows have no size entry. The others give once, few or many, or a class for an expanded clone.

CDR3 protein: CASSSPGQGSEQYF; CDR3 DNA: TGCGCCAGCAGCTCGCCGGGACAGGGATCCGAGCAGTACTTC; CDR3 length: 14; D gene: TRBD1; V gene: TRBV4-1; clone size: -; J gene: TRBJ2-7
CDR3 protein: CAISEEGGRNTIYF; CDR3 DNA: TGTGCCATCAGTGAGGAAGGGGGAAGAAACACCATATATTTT; CDR3 length: 14; D gene: -; V gene: TRBV10-3; clone size: once; J gene: TRBJ1-3
CDR3 protein: CASSSVLRNSPLHF; CDR3 DNA: TGTGCCAGCAGCTCGGTCCTCAGGAATTCACCCCTCCACTTT; CDR3 length: 14; D gene: -; V gene: TRBV6-5; clone size: -; J gene: TRBJ1-6
CDR3 protein: CASTPPGLAGAGYEQYF; CDR3 DNA: TGTGCCAGCACACCCCCGGGACTAGCGGGAGCGGGTTACGAGCAGTACTTC; CDR3 length: 17; D gene: TRBD2; V gene: TRBV28; clone size: -; J gene: TRBJ2-7
CDR3 protein: CAISKTSGRANEQFF; CDR3 DNA: TGTGCCATCAGTAAGACTAGCGGGAGGGCCAATGAGCAGTTCTTC; CDR3 length: 15; D gene: TRBD2; V gene: TRBV10-3; clone size: -; J gene: TRBJ2-1
CDR3 protein: CASSQLGLAGANEQFF; CDR3 DNA: TGCGCCAGCAGCCAACTAGGACTAGCGGGAGCCAATGAGCAGTTCTTC; CDR3 length: 16; D gene: TRBD2; V gene: TRBV4-1; clone size: once; J gene: TRBJ2-1
CDR3 protein: CASSYLAGVYLETQYF; CDR3 DNA: TGTGCCAGCAGTTACCTAGCGGGAGTATATCTAGAGACCCAGTACTTC; CDR3 length: 16; D gene: TRBD2; V gene: TRBV6-6; clone size: -; J gene: TRBJ2-5
CDR3 protein: CASEGQESSYEQYF; CDR3 DNA: TGTGCCAGCGAGGGACAGGAAAGCTCCTACGAGCAGTACTTC; CDR3 length: 14; D gene: TRBD1; V gene: TRBV2; clone size: -; J gene: TRBJ2-7
CDR3 protein: CASSSRDRVRAFF; CDR3 DNA: TGTGCCAGCAGTTCCCGGGACAGGGTCCGAGCTTTCTTT; CDR3 length: 13; D gene: TRBD1; V gene: TRBV6-5; clone size: -; J gene: TRBJ1-1
CDR3 protein: CASRPGGINQPQHF; CDR3 DNA: TGTGCCAGCAGACCAGGGGGGATCAATCAGCCCCAGCATTTT; CDR3 length: 14; D gene: TRBD1; V gene: TRBV27; clone size: few; J gene: TRBJ1-5
CDR3 protein: CATTTTGGRTEAFF; CDR3 DNA: TGTGCCACCACCACGACCGGAGGTCGGACTGAAGCTTTCTTT; CDR3 length: 14; D gene: -; V gene: TRBV24-1; clone size: -; J gene: TRBJ1-1
CDR3 protein: CASSVIGTSVQVEQYF; CDR3 DNA: TGTGCCAGCAGTGTGATAGGGACTAGCGTACAGGTAGAGCAGTACTTC; CDR3 length: 16; D gene: TRBD2; V gene: TRBV6-1; clone size: -; J gene: TRBJ2-7
CDR3 protein: CASLSTAGGPTIVANEQFF; CDR3 DNA: TGTGCCAGCCTAAGTACGGCGGGAGGGCCCACAATTGTGGCCAATGAGCAGTTCTTC; CDR3 length: 19; D gene: TRBD2; V gene: TRBV27; clone size: -; J gene: TRBJ2-1
CDR3 protein: CASSPGSGPLQPQHF; CDR3 DNA: TGTGCCAGCAGTCCAGGGTCGGGTCCCCTGCAGCCCCAGCATTTT; CDR3 length: 15; D gene: -; V gene: TRBV6-2/TRBV6-3; clone size: -; J gene: TRBJ1-5
CDR3 protein: CASTEGSGRATGELFF; CDR3 DNA: TGTGCCAGTACGGAAGGTAGCGGGAGGGCCACCGGGGAGCTGTTTTTT; CDR3 length: 16; D gene: TRBD2; V gene: TRBV19; clone size: once; J gene: TRBJ2-2
CDR3 protein: CSASYTSGEYEQYF; CDR3 DNA: TGCAGTGCTAGTTACACTAGCGGGGAGTACGAGCAGTACTTC; CDR3 length: 14; D gene: TRBD2; V gene: TRBV20-1; clone size: -; J gene: TRBJ2-7
CDR3 protein: CASSQDISNYGYTF; CDR3 DNA: TGTGCCAGCAGCCAAGACATTTCTAACTATGGCTACACCTTC; CDR3 length: 14; D gene: -; V gene: TRBV4-2; clone size: once; J gene: TRBJ1-2
CDR3 protein: CASSLRSEIYEQYF; CDR3 DNA: TGTGCCAGCAGTTTGCGGTCGGAAATCTACGAGCAGTACTTC; CDR3 length: 14; D gene: -; V gene: TRBV6-2/TRBV6-3; clone size: -; J gene: TRBJ2-7
CDR3 protein: CASSLRGAPEAFF; CDR3 DNA: TGTGCCAGCAGTTTGCGGGGGGCACCTGAAGCTTTCTTT; CDR3 length: 13; D gene: -; V gene: TRBV12-3/TRBV12-4; clone size: -; J gene: TRBJ1-1
CDR3 protein: CASNTGTGGLGEQFF; CDR3 DNA: TGTGCCAGCAATACCGGGACAGGGGGGTTAGGTGAGCAGTTCTTC; CDR3 length: 15; D gene: TRBD1; V gene: TRBV27; clone size: -; J gene: TRBJ2-1
CDR3 protein: CAISGAANTEAFF; CDR3 DNA: TGTGCCATCAGTGGGGCAGCGAACACTGAAGCTTTCTTT; CDR3 length: 13; D gene: -; V gene: TRBV10-3; clone size: -; J gene: TRBJ1-1
CDR3 protein: CATAKSTEAFF; CDR3 DNA: TGTGCCACCGCCAAGAGCACTGAAGCTTTCTTT; CDR3 length: 11; D gene: -; V gene: TRBV19; clone size: -; J gene: TRBJ1-1
CDR3 protein: CASSMPGYRDIQYF; CDR3 DNA: TGTGCCAGCAGTATGCCAGGGTATCGGGACATTCAGTACTTC; CDR3 length: 14; D gene: -; V gene: TRBV5-6; clone size: once; J gene: TRBJ2-4
CDR3 protein: CASSLGAGSYNEQFF; CDR3 DNA: TGTGCCAGCAGCTTGGGGGCGGGGTCCTACAATGAGCAGTTCTTC; CDR3 length: 15; D gene: -; V gene: TRBV5-4; clone size: -; J gene: TRBJ2-1
CDR3 protein: CASSLLTSGRSYNEQFF; CDR3 DNA: TGTGCCAGCAGTTTATTAACTAGCGGGCGGTCCTACAATGAGCAGTTCTTC; CDR3 length: 17; D gene: TRBD2; V gene: TRBV27; clone size: -; J gene: TRBJ2-1
CDR3 protein: CASSQFPSGTLYEQYF; CDR3 DNA: TGCGCCAGCAGCCAATTCCCTAGCGGGACTCTTTACGAGCAGTACTTC; CDR3 length: 16; D gene: TRBD2; V gene: TRBV4-1; clone size: -; J gene: TRBJ2-7
CDR3 protein: CASSYEGQGTYEQYF; CDR3 DNA: TGTGCCAGCAGTTACGAGGGACAGGGGACCTACGAGCAGTACTTC; CDR3 length: 15; D gene: TRBD1; V gene: TRBV6-2/TRBV6-3; clone size: -; J gene: TRBJ2-7
CDR3 protein: CASSLTGNILEAFF; CDR3 DNA: TGTGCCAGCAGTTTAACCGGGAACATTCTTGAAGCTTTCTTT; CDR3 length: 14; D gene: -; V gene: TRBV28; clone size: -; J gene: TRBJ1-1
CDR3 protein: CASSYWRRSGTGENQPQHF; CDR3 DNA: TGTGCCAGCAGTTACTGGAGACGATCCGGGACAGGCGAAAATCAGCCCCAGCATTTT; CDR3 length: 19; D gene: TRBD1; V gene: TRBV6-2/TRBV6-3; clone size: -; J gene: TRBJ1-5
CDR3 protein: CAISELSGAGNTIYF; CDR3 DNA: TGTGCCATCAGTGAGCTGTCAGGGGCTGGAAACACCATATATTTT; CDR3 length: 15; D gene: -; V gene: TRBV10-3; clone size: once; J gene: TRBJ1-3
CDR3 protein: CSVPDLDDTGELFF; CDR3 DNA: TGCAGCGTCCCAGACTTAGACGACACCGGGGAGCTGTTTTTT; CDR3 length: 14; D gene: -; V gene: TRBV29-1; clone size: -; J gene: TRBJ2-2
CDR3 protein: CASSVELGGRLGTQYF; CDR3 DNA: TGTGCCAGCAGCGTAGAATTGGGGGGGCGATTAGGTACGCAGTATTTT; CDR3 length: 16; D gene: -; V gene: TRBV9; clone size: -; J gene: TRBJ2-3
CDR3 protein: CASNPGEGGKTEAFF; CDR3 DNA: TGTGCCAGCAACCCCGGGGAGGGGGGGAAAACTGAAGCTTTCTTT; CDR3 length: 15; D gene: -; V gene: TRBV9; clone size: -; J gene: TRBJ1-1
CDR3 protein: CASSHRGGTNEKLLF; CDR3 DNA: TGTGCCAGCAGCCACAGGGGGGGGACTAATGAAAAACTGCTTTTT; CDR3 length: 15; D gene: TRBD1; V gene: TRBV5-6; clone size: -; J gene: TRBJ1-4
CDR3 protein: CASSPPGLAGGPSYEQYF; CDR3 DNA: TGTGCCAGCAGTCCCCCGGGACTAGCGGGAGGGCCCTCCTACGAGCAGTACTTC; CDR3 length: 18; D gene: TRBD2; V gene: TRBV28; clone size: -; J gene: TRBJ2-7
CDR3 protein: CASSVAGQVTSGNTIYF; CDR3 DNA: TGTGCCAGCAGCGTAGCGGGACAGGTCACCTCTGGAAACACCATATATTTT; CDR3 length: 17; D gene: TRBD1; V gene: TRBV9; clone size: -; J gene: TRBJ1-3
CDR3 protein: CASSYLIGGQETQYF; CDR3 DNA: TGTGCCAGCAGCTATTTAATCGGGGGGCAAGAGACCCAGTACTTC; CDR3 length: 15; D gene: TRBD2; V gene: TRBV5-6; clone size: once; J gene: TRBJ2-5
CDR3 protein: CASSWGQGIDGEQYF; CDR3 DNA: TGCGCCAGCAGCTGGGGACAGGGGATAGACGGCGAGCAGTACTTC; CDR3 length: 15; D gene: TRBD1; V gene: TRBV5-1; clone size: -; J gene: TRBJ2-7
CDR3 protein: CASSPETSGTNEQFF; CDR3 DNA: TGTGCTAGCAGCCCGGAGACTAGCGGGACCAATGAGCAGTTCTTC; CDR3 length: 15; D gene: TRBD2; V gene: TRBV7-7; clone size: -; J gene: TRBJ2-1
CDR3 protein: CASSLRQGTAGELFF; CDR3 DNA: TGCGCCAGCAGCTTGCGGCAGGGGACGGCCGGGGAGCTGTTTTTT; CDR3 length: 15; D gene: -; V gene: TRBV5-1; clone size: -; J gene: TRBJ2-2
CDR3 protein: CASSPTGANTEAFF; CDR3 DNA: TGTGCCAGCTCACCGACAGGGGCCAACACTGAAGCTTTCTTT; CDR3 length: 14; D gene: TRBD1; V gene: TRBV18; clone size: -; J gene: TRBJ1-1
CDR3 protein: CASSSGRGNEQFF; CDR3 DNA: TGTGCCAGCAGTAGCGGGAGAGGAAATGAGCAGTTCTTC; CDR3 length: 13; D gene: TRBD2; V gene: TRBV11-2; clone size: -; J gene: TRBJ2-1
CDR3 protein: CASSTGTGTAEAFF; CDR3 DNA: TGTGCCAGTAGTACAGGGACAGGGACCGCTGAAGCTTTCTTT; CDR3 length: 14; D gene: TRBD1; V gene: TRBV19; clone size: once; J gene: TRBJ1-1
CDR3 protein: CASTPGTSQETQYF; CDR3 DNA: TGTGCCAGCACCCCCGGGACTTCCCAAGAGACCCAGTACTTC; CDR3 length: 14; D gene: -; V gene: TRBV28; clone size: once; J gene: TRBJ2-5
CDR3 protein: CASSPSGQGKDTIYF; CDR3 DNA: TGTGCCAGCAGCCCGTCAGGACAGGGGAAAGACACCATATATTTT; CDR3 length: 15; D gene: TRBD1; V gene: TRBV7-9; clone size: -; J gene: TRBJ1-3
CDR3 protein: CATRGGSYEQYF; CDR3 DNA: TGTGCCACGCGTGGGGGGTCCTACGAGCAGTACTTC; CDR3 length: 12; D gene: -; V gene: TRBV2; clone size: -; J gene: TRBJ2-7
CDR3 protein: CASSSFFGSYEQYF; CDR3 DNA: TGTGCCAGCAGCTCCTTTTTCGGCTCCTACGAGCAGTACTTC; CDR3 length: 14; D gene: -; V gene: TRBV11-2; clone size: -; J gene: TRBJ2-7
CDR3 protein: CASSFRQGDPNEQFF; CDR3 DNA: TGTGCCAGCAGCTTTAGACAGGGGGACCCCAATGAGCAGTTCTTC; CDR3 length: 15; D gene: TRBD1; V gene: TRBV7-9; clone size: few; J gene: TRBJ2-1
CDR3 protein: CASSSLLAGGYNEQFF; CDR3 DNA: TGTGCCAGCAGTTCCCTTCTAGCGGGAGGGTACAATGAGCAGTTCTTC; CDR3 length: 16; D gene: TRBD2; V gene: TRBV27; clone size: -; J gene: TRBJ2-1
CDR3 protein: CASSYGTVGYTEAFF; CDR3 DNA: TGTGCCAGCAGCTACGGGACAGTTGGTTATACTGAAGCTTTCTTT; CDR3 length: 15; D gene: TRBD1; V gene: TRBV13; clone size: -; J gene: TRBJ1-1
CDR3 protein: CASSSGRGYEQYF; CDR3 DNA: TGTGCCAGCAGCTCGGGGCGGGGATACGAGCAGTACTTC; CDR3 length: 13; D gene: -; V gene: TRBV5-5; clone size: -; J gene: TRBJ2-7
CDR3 protein: CASSLSLSNQPQHF; CDR3 DNA: TGTGCCAGCAGCTTGTCACTTAGCAATCAGCCCCAGCATTTT; CDR3 length: 14; D gene: -; V gene: TRBV11-2; clone size: -; J gene: TRBJ1-5
CDR3 protein: CASSLTPRGARGNEQFF; CDR3 DNA: TGTGCCAGCAGCTTAACCCCTCGTGGAGCTCGGGGTAATGAGCAGTTCTTC; CDR3 length: 17; D gene: -; V gene: TRBV7-6; clone size: -; J gene: TRBJ2-1
CDR3 protein: CATSRVTGEQFF; CDR3 DNA: TGTGCCACCAGCAGAGTTACGGGAGAGCAGTTCTTC; CDR3 length: 12; D gene: -; V gene: TRBV15; clone size: -; J gene: TRBJ2-1
CDR3 protein: CASILTGVTEAFF; CDR3 DNA: TGTGCCAGCATCCTAACGGGGGTGACTGAAGCTTTCTTT; CDR3 length: 13; D gene: -; V gene: TRBV6-6; clone size: once; J gene: TRBJ1-1
CDR3 protein: CASSLTNRYEKQYF; CDR3 DNA: TGTGCCAGCAGCTTAACGAACAGGTACGAGAAGCAGTACTTC; CDR3 length: 14; D gene: -; V gene: TRBV7-2; clone size: -; J gene: TRBJ2-7
CDR3 protein: CASSGGQGAVYNSPLHF; CDR3 DNA: TGTGCCAGCTCCGGGGGACAGGGGGCCGTCTATAATTCACCCCTCCACTTT; CDR3 length: 17; D gene: TRBD1; V gene: TRBV18; clone size: -; J gene: TRBJ1-6
CDR3 protein: CASSESRTGFYGYTF; CDR3 DNA: TGCGCCAGCAGTGAGTCTAGGACAGGGTTCTATGGCTACACCTTC; CDR3 length: 15; D gene: TRBD1; V gene: TRBV10-2; clone size: -; J gene: TRBJ1-2
CDR3 protein: CATSDQHRGAGELFF; CDR3 DNA: TGTGCCACCAGTGATCAACACAGGGGAGCCGGGGAGCTGTTTTTT; CDR3 length: 15; D gene: TRBD1; V gene: TRBV24-1; clone size: -; J gene: TRBJ2-2
CDR3 protein: CSVTRGNYGYTF; CDR3 DNA: TGCAGCGTTACCAGGGGGAACTATGGCTACACCTTC; CDR3 length: 12; D gene: TRBD1; V gene: TRBV29-1; clone size: -; J gene: TRBJ1-2